A single sample gave rise to the 9 T cell receptor beta chains below, sequenced in a study of blood T cell repertoires in COVID-19. Clones were sequenced by immunoSEQ multiplex PCR, and TCRdb holds only the in-frame ones, with some missing. The data contain 100,000 or so clones, roughly 88% of them singletons. Sequencing was done on a sample of peripheral blood. The receptors stem from a woman aged 55-70 years with acute or convalescent COVID-19.

In DNA, the CDR3 is TGTGCCAGCAGTTTAAGACAGATTAATGAAAAACTGTTTTTT. It encodes CASSLRQINEKLFF. The gene calls are TRBV27 and TRBJ1-4; maybe TRBD1 (5 bases). Germline CDR1 MNHEY, CDR2 SMNVEV (reference sequence). The CDR3 contains 14 residues. Trimming took 2 bases from V and 4 from J, leaving 8 bases between them.

V usage is TRBV28 and J usage is TRBJ2-1, with D perhaps TRBD2 (6 bases). The CDR3 has 17 amino acids. CDR1 and CDR2 (germline): MDHEN, SYDVKM. Between the trimmed V and J ends, which lost 5 bases and 0 bases, there was a span of 17 bases. The CDR3 coding sequence is TGTGCCAGCAGTCCCCTGAGCGCGGGATCCTCCTACAATGAGCAGTTCTTC. Protein sequence: CASSPLSAGSSYNEQFF. The full variable domain, rest sourced from reference TRBV28 and TRBJ2-1, is DVKVTQSSRYLVKRTGEKVFLECVQDMDHENMFWYRQDPGLGLRLIYFSYDVKMKEKGDIPEGYSVSREKKERFSLILESASTNQTSMYLCASSPLSAGSSYNEQFFGPGTRLTVL.

The chain links TRBV30 to TRBJ2-5; TRBD1 aligns across 7 bases. The CDR3 extends over 16 amino acids. With 0 bases clipped from V and 4 bases from J, the junction kept 11 bases outside the gene matches. From germline, CDR1 is GTSNPN and CDR2 SVGIG (reference sequence). CDR3 coding DNA: TGTGCCTGGAGTGTAGGCCGACAGGGAAGGCGAGAGACCCAGTACTTC. Protein sequence: CAWSVGRQGRRETQYF.

The chain couples TRBV19 to TRBJ2-7, with D hard to call. V shed 5 bases and J shed 2 bases, with 13 bases lying between them. Germline-derived CDR1 and CDR2 are LNHDA and SQIVND (reference sequence). There are 14 residues in the CDR3. In DNA form, the CDR3 reads TGTGCCAGTAGTTCCCGACTGAATACCTACGAGCAGTACTTC. Translated: CASSSRLNTYEQYF.

The rearrangement links TRBV28 to TRBJ2-1; 11 nucleotides agree with TRBD1. Per germline, CDR1 MDHEN and CDR2 SYDVKM. V trimming: 7 bases; J trimming: 14 bases; junction bases outside the gene matches: 19. The CDR3 is 16 residues long. This CDR3 reads CASILSTGQGDRGKFF. CDR3 bases: TGTGCCAGCATCCTAAGTACGGGACAGGGGGACCGGGGGAAGTTCTTC.

The chain recombines TRBV24-1 with TRBJ2-3, with TRBD2 identical over 9 bases. The ends lost 5 bases at V and 3 bases at J; junction bases unmatched: 14. From germline, CDR1 is KGHDR and CDR2 SFDVKD. The CDR3 covers 18 residues. CDR3 sequence: CATSAGAGGTQITDTQYF. For the CDR3, the DNA is TGTGCCACCAGTGCCGGTGCGGGAGGGACCCAAATTACAGATACGCAGTATTTT.

This clone was recorded a few times. V gene TRBV30 combines with J gene TRBJ2-1; 7 bases align to TRBD1. The CDR3 extends over 16 amino acids. CDR1 is GTSNPN and CDR2 is SVGIG in the germline V gene (reference sequence). The J segment lost 1 base and the V segment lost 1 base, leaving 7 bases of the junction unmatched. CDR3 coding DNA: TGTGCCTGGAGTGGGGTACAGGGGAGTTCCTACAATGAGCAGTTCTTC. Translated: CAWSGVQGSSYNEQFF. The full variable domain, rest sourced from reference TRBV30 and TRBJ2-1, is SQTIHQWPATLVQPVGSPLSLECTVEGTSNPNLYWYRQAAGRGLQLLFYSVGIGQISSEVPQNLSASRPQDRQFILSSKKLLLSDSGFYLCAWSGVQGSSYNEQFFGPGTRLTVL.

This clone has only one observation. The chain couples TRBV5-1 to TRBJ2-7; TRBD1 agrees at 7 bases. Germline-derived CDR1 and CDR2 are SGHRS and YFSETQ. The CDR3 covers 16 residues. With V trimmed by 0 bases and J by 1 base, 7 bases remained unmatched. The CDR3 reads CASSLGADRRSYEQYF. The CDR3 DNA follows: TGCGCCAGCAGCTTGGGCGCGGACAGGCGATCCTACGAGCAGTACTTC. The full variable domain, completed using reference TRBV5-1 and TRBJ2-7, is KAGVTQTPRYLIKTRGQQVTLSCSPISGHRSVSWYQQTPGQGLQFLFEYFSETQRNKGNFPGRFSGRQFSNSRSEMNVSTLELGDSALYLCASSLGADRRSYEQYFGPGTRLTVT.

V usage is TRBV27 and J usage is TRBJ2-5; tentative D call: TRBD2 (5 bases). The V gene's germline CDR1 is MNHEY and CDR2 SMNVEV (reference sequence). The germline V and J ends were trimmed by 0 bases and 5 bases, with 22 bases remaining between them. This CDR3 spans 18 amino acids. CDR3 DNA: TGTGCCAGCAGTTTATCCGCTTTCGGTGGGAGAGGAAGGGAGACCCAGTACTTC. Translating gives CASSLSAFGGRGRETQYF.